These 6 T cell receptor beta chains were all obtained from the same sample, sequenced in a study of vaccination and CD4 T cells after COVID-19. These receptors have no identified antigens. Stated treatment: roughly 10-day PBMC culture with coronavirus spike peptide pools or control peptides (ViraFEST assay). The Oncomine TCR Beta short-read assay was what sequenced the DNA obtained from cultured CD4+ T cells. A single record per CDR3 protein comes from TCRdb applying MiXCR to the PCR reads. Here the sample spans approximately 22,000 distinct CDR3 sequences, roughly 40% being singletons. The sample consisted of CD4+ T cells from blood, cultured in vitro, taken before SARS-CoV-2 vaccination. Every receptor here comes from a human donor who received a COVID-19 vaccine.

The sample holds one count of this clonotype. Sequence at one end of the junction differs from germline and may be a read error. The rearrangement uses TRBV5-1 and TRBJ2-4, with TRBD2 matching 9 bases. This CDR3 contains 15 residues. Germline CDR1 and CDR2: SGHRS and YFSETQ. DNA of the CDR3: TGCGCCAACAGCTCGCGCGGGGGGGGTAGCAACATTCAGTACTTC. As protein: CANSSRGGGSNIQYF.

The chain recombines TRBV5-3 with TRBJ1-1; D is uncertain. TRBV5-3 is an ORF for which the function is uncertain. This CDR3 comprises 10 residues. V was pared by 5 bases and J by 6 bases, with 5 bases between. The chain's CDR3 is CARRTAEAFF. The DNA for the CDR3 is TGTGCCAGAAGGACGGCTGAAGCTTTCTTT.

This chain joins TRBV24-1 and TRBJ1-1; no firm D call. The V end lost 3 bases, the J end lost 1 base, and 5 bases lay between the germline ends. The CDR3 is made up of 13 amino acids. Germline-derived CDR1 and CDR2 are KGHDR and SFDVKD. The CDR3 is CATSDGGNTEAFF. DNA of the CDR3: TGTGCCACCAGTGATGGCGGGAACACTGAAGCTTTCTTT.

The chain combines TRBV19 with TRBJ2-5; no clear D. The CDR3 loop spans 13 amino acids. Germline CDR1 reads LNHDA; CDR2 reads SQIVND (reference sequence). V was shortened by 3 bases and J by 2 bases, with 7 bases between the two germline ends. Here the CDR3 reads CASSIGFQETQYF. The CDR3 DNA reads TGTGCCAGTAGTATCGGCTTTCAAGAGACCCAGTACTTC.

The chain has TRBV10-2 and TRBJ1-6; D is ambiguous. V was pared by 3 bases and J by 7 bases, with 10 bases between. Germline lookup yields CDR1 WSHSY and CDR2 SAAADI. This CDR3 has 14 residues. CDR3 amino acids: CASSDPSWNSPLHF. The CDR3 region has the DNA TGCGCCAGCAGTGACCCTAGCTGGAATTCACCCCTCCACTTT.

This clonotype has more than one count but fewer than ten. The V call is TRBV20-1, the J call TRBJ1-4, with D tentatively TRBD1 (5 bases). Germline CDR1 and CDR2: DFQATT and SNEGSKA (reference sequence). Trimming removed 4 bases from V and 6 bases from J, with 21 bases in between. The CDR3 consists of 16 residues. CDR3 in DNA: TGCAGTGCTACTTGGGGGGGTCGCCCCATCGATGAAAAACTGTTTTTT. Translation: CSATWGGRPIDEKLFF.